A single T cell receptor beta chain is shown here with its context. No antigen is known for it. This specimen comes from a study of CD4 T cells in relation to SARS-CoV-2 and coronaviruses. The overall study: Crossreactive spike epitopes shared across donors were mapped to their HLA restriction.

Deep TCR-beta sequencing used DNA from uncultured naive and memory CD4+ T cells. Sequenced by immunoSEQ multiplex PCR; TCRdb stores in-frame clones only, minus some. The profile shows approximately 59,000 clones, 85% to 90% of them singletons. Unexposed donor CD4+ T cells date from about 2011-2018, before the COVID-19 pandemic. Naive and memory CD4+ T cells came from enriched cryopreserved PBMCs. Study-wide points: The assay detects memory recall responses, not culture-primed primary responses.

CDR1 and CDR2 from the germline V gene are SGDLS and YYNGEE. V gave up 0 bases and J gave up 7 bases, with 14 bases separating them. There are 15 residues in the CDR3. This sequence joins TRBV9 and TRBJ1-5; D is undetermined. The specimen sequenced was memory CD4+ T cells from PBMCs. This clonotype was obtained from a human donor in good health. CDR3 region: CASSVDPELGQPQHF. Here the CDR3 DNA reads TGTGCCAGCAGCGTAGATCCGGAGTTGGGGCAGCCCCAGCATTTT.